Shown below are 5 T cell receptor beta chains from a single sample sequenced in a study of tumor and adjacent non-tumor tissue in lung cancer. The template was RNA from unsorted bulk tissue. Three rounds of nested PCR, following a modified ARM-PCR protocol, produced the TCRbeta library. TCRdb analysed the multiplex PCR reads with MiXCR anew, one entry per CDR3 protein. The table includes 100,000 to 120,000 distinct CDR3 sequences, approximately 84% detected once. Input material: lung tumor tissue. These receptors originate from a man between 65 and 80 years old with non-small cell lung cancer.

The chain has TRBV11-1 and TRBJ2-7; maybe TRBD2 (5 bases). The V end lost 3 bases, the J end lost 3 bases, and 9 bases lay between the germline ends. This CDR3 is 13 amino acids long. Per the germline V gene, CDR1 is SGHAT and CDR2 is FQDESV (reference sequence). CDR3 loop: CASSFLRGYEQYF. The CDR3 DNA reads as TGTGCCAGCAGCTTCTTACGGGGCTACGAGCAGTACTTC.

The V and J genes are TRBV4-1 and TRBJ2-7; 7 bases map to TRBD2. Germline-derived CDR1 and CDR2 are MGHRA and YSYEKL. CDR3 size: 15 residues. V gave up 7 bases and J gave up 4 bases; unmatched junction bases: 13. CDR3 sequence (DNA): TGCGCCAGCAATCCAGGACCCAGCGGGGAGTACGAGCAGTACTTC. It translates to CASNPGPSGEYEQYF.

This rearrangement joins TRBV11-2 to TRBJ1-1, with TRBD1 matching 8 bases. The CDR3 totals 15 residues. J was trimmed by 5 bases and V by 5 bases; bases with no gene match: 10. The germline V gene encodes CDR1 SGHAT and CDR2 FQNNGV. The CDR3 spells CASSPRQGIRTEAFF. In DNA, the CDR3 is TGTGCCAGCAGCCCTAGACAGGGGATAAGGACTGAAGCTTTCTTT.

There are a few counts of this clonotype. The DNA of the CDR3 is TGTGCCAGCAACCTCACCGGGGTATCATCGAGTGAGACCCAGTACTTC. It yields the protein CASNLTGVSSSETQYF. V gene TRBV11-3 combines with J gene TRBJ2-5; tentative D call: TRBD2 (5 bases). CDR1 and CDR2 from the germline V gene are SGHNT and YENEEA. This CDR3 spans 16 amino acids. With 7 bases removed from V and 5 bases from J, the gap between germline ends came to 23 bases.

Of note for this clonotype: A single base separates this from a much larger clone, so it may be a read error. Since the CDR3 does not end with the conserved phenylalanine or tryptophan, this likely comes from a read error. This chain joins TRBV28 and TRBJ2-7; 10 bases match TRBD1. V lost 4 bases and J lost 1; bases outside the gene matches: 7. Germline V gives CDR1 MDHEN, CDR2 SYDVKM. The CDR3 spans 16 residues. CDR3 residues: CASSSHRGQGSYEQYL. The DNA of the CDR3 is TGTGCCAGCAGTTCCCATCGGGGACAGGGGTCCTACGAGCAGTACTTA.